This TCR beta chain was profiled in a study of vaccination effects on CD4 cells after COVID-19. Study details: Samples that were drawn after vaccination came a median of 72 days after the second dose.

The protocol was immunoSEQ multiplex PCR, while the TCRdb copy is restricted to in-frame clones and leaves out a portion. The table shows 25,000 to 30,000 clones, with more than 60% occurring only once. Viral peptide pools were used in the ViraFEST assay to expand antigen-specific CD4+ T cells, and sequencing came afterward. Subsequent to roughly 9 days of culture, CD4+ T cells were isolated. Two doses of either BNT162b2 or mRNA-1273 were given to each participant. The culture medium for a few million PBMC per well included about 10 IU/ml IL-2 and around 9.8 ug/ml peptides. This clone was detected only once. Its target is not known. V lost 0 bases and J 10 bases, leaving 16 bases between the germline ends. CDR3 size: 15 residues. The germline gives CDR1 SGHAT, CDR2 FQNNGV.

This chain connects TRBV11-2 to TRBJ2-1, with D perhaps matching TRBD1 (5 bases). The sample was CD4+ T cells from PBMCs cultured with HCoV-NL63 spike peptides, taken after COVID-19 vaccination. The TCR was taken from a human donor who received a COVID-19 vaccine. CDR3 in amino acids: CASSLERSGWYEQFF. In DNA, the CDR3 is TGTGCCAGCAGCTTAGAAAGGTCAGGGTGGTACGAGCAGTTCTTC.